This entry lists 32 T cell receptor beta chains sequenced from one sample in a study of cytomegalovirus exposure and HLA in healthy donors. With 60 Vbeta and 13 Jbeta primers, the PCR was carried out. Data came from immunoSEQ multiplex PCR; TCRdb stores just in-frame clones and leaves some out. The table includes some 70,000 clones, about 80% detected once. Sequencing used PBMCs. These receptors originate from a man aged 50-60 years in good health and CMV-seronegative.

The chain has TRBV5-6 and TRBJ1-5; a possible D gene is TRBD1 (6 bases). Germline CDR1 is SGHDT and CDR2 is YYEEEE. Trimming took off 2 bases at V and 5 bases at J, with 17 bases between the two ends. This CDR3 has 16 residues. DNA of the CDR3: TGTGCCAGCAGCTTTGGAGAACAGGGTACTGATCAGCCCCAGCATTTT. It yields the protein CASSFGEQGTDQPQHF.

This clone was observed a few times. V is TRBV27 and J is TRBJ2-7; D may be TRBD1 (6 bases). There are 14 residues in the CDR3. Deletions cut 5 bases from V and 3 bases from J, with 14 bases between. Per germline, CDR1 MNHEY and CDR2 SMNVEV (reference sequence). The CDR3 protein is CASSLNTGIYEQYF. Written as DNA, the CDR3 is TGTGCCAGCAGTCTAAACACAGGGATCTACGAGCAGTACTTC.

CDR3 DNA: TGCGCCAGCAGCCAAGTCGCCCAGACCTACGAGCAGTACTTC. As protein: CASSQVAQTYEQYF. The chain combines TRBV4-3 with TRBJ2-7, with no clear D. The V gene lost 1 base and the J gene lost 2 bases, with 9 bases spanning the gap. The CDR3 has 14 amino acids. The germline gives CDR1 LGHNA, CDR2 YSLEER.

The J gene is TRBJ2-2, the V gene TRBV7-8; the match to TRBD1 covers 12 bases. The CDR3 loop spans 17 amino acids. The germline V gene encodes CDR1 SGHVS and CDR2 FQNEAQ. Trimming removed 6 bases from V and 2 bases from J; junction bases left unmatched: 7. CDR3 nucleotides: TGTGCCAGCAGTCTAGGGACAGGGGGCGTTAACACCGGGGAGCTGTTTTTT. Translation gives CASSLGTGGVNTGELFF.

J is TRBJ2-1 and V is TRBV27; weak D call: TRBD2 (6 bases). CDR1 and CDR2 (germline): MNHEY, SMNVEV (reference sequence). The V end lost 7 bases, the J end lost 9 bases, and 16 bases lay between the germline ends. This CDR3 is 13 amino acids long. The CDR3 DNA follows: TGTGCCAGCACGTATGGCGGGAAGGGTGAGCAGTTCTTC. Residues: CASTYGGKGEQFF.

This clone came up a few times. V usage is TRBV19 and J usage is TRBJ1-1; possible D gene TRBD1, 5 bases. The CDR3 runs 15 residues. Trimming took off 0 bases at V and 5 bases at J, with 13 bases between the two ends. Germline loops: CDR1 LNHDA, CDR2 SQIVND (reference sequence). The CDR3 sequence is CASSIDGGKRTEAFF. The CDR3 DNA follows: TGTGCCAGTAGTATAGATGGGGGGAAGAGGACTGAAGCTTTCTTT.

This clone was found once. V gene TRBV6-9 combines with J gene TRBJ2-3; 8 bases align to TRBD2. Germline V gives CDR1 MNHGY, CDR2 SVAAGI. The CDR3 runs 14 residues. Trimming removed 4 bases from V and 4 bases from J; junction bases left unmatched: 4. In nucleotides, the CDR3 is TGTGCCAGCAGTTCGGGGGGGGGTGCAGATACGCAGTATTTT. This gives the protein CASSSGGGADTQYF.

The DNA of the CDR3 is TGTGCCAGCAGCTTAGACATACAGCCCCAGCATTTT. Residues: CASSLDIQPQHF. The gene calls are TRBV7-9 and TRBJ1-5; no clear D gene. CDR1 SEHNR and CDR2 FQNEAQ come from the germline V gene (reference sequence). The V gene lost 1 base and the J gene lost 7 bases, with 5 bases spanning the gap. There are 12 residues in the CDR3.

The J gene is TRBJ2-3, the V gene TRBV5-5, with 7 bases aligning to TRBD1. CDR1 and CDR2 from the germline V gene are SGHKS and YYEKEE (reference sequence). The junction had 3 bases not matched to a gene; V was cut back by 0 bases and J by 5 bases. CDR3 size: 14 residues. CDR3 loop: CASSLGTGLDTQYF. The CDR3 bases are TGTGCCAGCAGCTTGGGGACAGGCTTAGATACGCAGTATTTT. Full variable domain (outside the CDR3, taken from reference TRBV5-5 and TRBJ2-3): DAGVTQSPTHLIKTRGQQVTLRCSPISGHKSVSWYQQVLGQGPQFIFQYYEKEERGRGNFPDRFSARQFPNYSSELNVNALLLGDSALYLCASSLGTGLDTQYFGPGTRLTVL.

The J gene is TRBJ1-5, the V gene TRBV5-6, with D unresolved. CDR1 and CDR2 from the germline V gene are SGHDT and YYEEEE. This CDR3 is built from 14 residues. The germline V and J ends were trimmed by 0 bases and 4 bases, with 8 bases remaining between them. CDR3 coding DNA: TGTGCCAGCAGCTTGGGGAGGTGGAATCAGCCCCAGCATTTT. Translation gives CASSLGRWNQPQHF. The full variable domain, in which reference TRBV5-6 and TRBJ1-5 provide the parts outside the CDR3, is DAGVTQSPTHLIKTRGQQVTLRCSPKSGHDTVSWYQQALGQGPQFIFQYYEEEERQRGNFPDRFSGHQFPNYSSELNVNALLLGDSALYLCASSLGRWNQPQHFGDGTRLSIL.

This rearrangement joins TRBV5-6 to TRBJ1-4, with 7 bases aligning to TRBD1. V lost 4 bases to trimming and J lost 8 bases; unmatched junction nucleotides: 11. Per the germline V gene, CDR1 is SGHDT and CDR2 is YYEEEE. The CDR3 loop spans 15 amino acids. The CDR3 region has the DNA TGTGCCAGCAGCCGGGACAGCCGAGGCGGGGAAAAACTGTTTTTT. Protein sequence: CASSRDSRGGEKLFF.

The rearrangement joins TRBV11-2 to TRBJ1-1; D not certain. V dropped 3 bases and J dropped 6 bases, with 8 bases sitting between them. The CDR3 has 12 amino acids. Germline CDR1 SGHAT, CDR2 FQNNGV. In DNA, the CDR3 is TGTGCCAGCAGCTTGATTTACTCTGAAGCTTTCTTT. This sequence encodes CASSLIYSEAFF.

This sequence joins TRBV2 and TRBJ2-7; no clear D gene. V was pared by 6 bases and J by 3 bases, with 12 bases between. The CDR3 spans 13 residues. From germline, CDR1 is SNHLY and CDR2 FYNNEI. CDR3 protein: CASRTDKHYEQYF. The CDR3 DNA reads TGTGCCAGCAGAACTGACAAGCACTACGAGCAGTACTTC.

The genes are TRBV4-3 and TRBJ2-7; D uncertain. V shed 0 bases and J shed 2 bases, with 11 bases lying between them. The V gene's germline CDR1 is LGHNA and CDR2 YSLEER. The CDR3 spans 15 residues. CDR3 DNA sequence: TGCGCCAGCAGCCAAGATGTGGCTCTTACCTACGAGCAGTACTTC. As protein: CASSQDVALTYEQYF.

The CDR3 nucleotides read TGCGCCAGCAGCTCCCGAGGCCAGGGGGGATCCGGGGAGCTGTTTTTT. This translates into CASSSRGQGGSGELFF. The rearrangement links TRBV5-1 to TRBJ2-2, with a possible D match to TRBD1 (7 bases). Germline CDR1 reads SGHRS; CDR2 reads YFSETQ. The CDR3 loop spans 16 amino acids. Trimming left V 3 bases short and J 6 bases short, with 18 bases between. Combining the CDR3 with reference TRBV5-1 and TRBJ2-2 gives the whole variable domain KAGVTQTPRYLIKTRGQQVTLSCSPISGHRSVSWYQQTPGQGLQFLFEYFSETQRNKGNFPGRFSGRQFSNSRSEMNVSTLELGDSALYLCASSSRGQGGSGELFFGEGSRLTVL.

This sequence joins TRBV19 and TRBJ2-6, with D perhaps matching TRBD1 (5 bases). V dropped 2 bases and J dropped 0 bases, with 11 bases sitting between them. The CDR3 contains 17 residues. Germline V gene lookup returns CDR1 LNHDA and CDR2 SQIVND (reference sequence). The CDR3 is CASSIHQGNSGANVLTF. CDR3 nucleotide sequence: TGTGCCAGTAGTATACATCAGGGCAACTCTGGGGCCAACGTCCTGACTTTC.

This chain joins TRBV27 and TRBJ1-6; D gene ambiguous. The length of the CDR3 is 16 residues. Germline CDR1 MNHEY, CDR2 SMNVEV (reference sequence). Trimming cost V 3 bases and J 0 bases, with 9 bases left between them. CDR3 amino acids: CASSFQGVSYNSPLHF. CDR3 DNA: TGTGCCAGCAGTTTTCAAGGAGTCTCCTATAATTCACCCCTCCACTTT.

The chain uses TRBV5-1 and TRBJ1-1; 8 bases line up with TRBD1. CDR1 and CDR2 (germline): SGHRS, YFSETQ. The CDR3 has 12 amino acids. With 5 bases clipped from V and 6 bases from J, the junction kept 3 bases outside the gene matches. The CDR3 DNA follows: TGCGCCAGCAGTCCACAGGGGGCTGAAGCTTTCTTT. Translating gives CASSPQGAEAFF.

The chain links TRBV5-4 to TRBJ2-4, with 9 bases aligning to TRBD1. From germline, CDR1 is SGHNT and CDR2 YYREEE (reference sequence). This CDR3 region has 15 residues. V was pared by 4 bases and J by 6 bases, with 8 bases of the junction left unmatched. CDR3 residues: CASSSRTGVRNIQYF. CDR3 in DNA: TGTGCCAGCAGCAGCCGGACAGGGGTGAGAAACATTCAGTACTTC.

The chain is built from TRBV10-3 and TRBJ2-7, with D possibly TRBD1 on 5 matching bases. Germline CDR1 and CDR2: ENHRY and SYGVKD. V lost 0 bases and J lost 2, with 8 bases in between. The CDR3 runs to 14 residues. The CDR3 nucleotides are TGTGCCATCAGTGAGTCGATGGGGCCCTACGAGCAGTACTTC. It is translated as CAISESMGPYEQYF.

The chain links TRBV30 to TRBJ2-1, with TRBD1 matching over 8 bases. Germline CDR1 and CDR2: GTSNPN and SVGIG (reference sequence). After removal of 2 bases from V and 8 bases from J, the junction contained 5 bases not matched to a gene. The CDR3 has 13 residues. As DNA, the CDR3 is TGTGCCTGGAGTCAGGGGGCGCGTGATGAGCAGTTCTTC. The encoded protein is CAWSQGARDEQFF.

The chain combines TRBV5-4 with TRBJ1-6; D gene uncertain. CDR1 SGHNT and CDR2 YYREEE come from the germline V gene (reference sequence). This CDR3 contains 14 residues. V lost 1 base and J 4 bases, leaving 6 bases between the germline ends. In DNA, the CDR3 is TGTGCCAGCAGCTTGACCTATTATAATTCACCCCTCCACTTT. Its translation: CASSLTYYNSPLHF.

The V and J genes are TRBV7-9 and TRBJ1-1; 8 bases align to TRBD1. Germline V lookup: CDR1 SEHNR, CDR2 FQNEAQ (reference sequence). Germline trimming cut 7 bases from V and 1 base from J; bases unmatched to any gene: 8. There are 15 residues in the CDR3. The CDR3 coding sequence is TGTGCCAGCACTCCGACAGGGGTATCGAACACTGAAGCTTTCTTT. Its translation is CASTPTGVSNTEAFF.

V gene TRBV27 combines with J gene TRBJ2-1; 7 nucleotides match TRBD1. The trim removed 8 bases at V and 1 base at J, leaving 5 bases unmatched. Per germline, CDR1 MNHEY and CDR2 SMNVEV (reference sequence). The CDR3 covers 14 residues. This chain's CDR3 is CASGWTGSYNEQFF. Here the CDR3 DNA reads TGTGCCAGCGGATGGACAGGTTCCTACAATGAGCAGTTCTTC.

This chain links TRBV6-4 with TRBJ2-1; maybe TRBD2 (6 bases). Trimming removed 5 bases at V and 13 bases at J, with 18 bases between. In germline, CDR1 is MRHNA, CDR2 SNTAGT. The CDR3 runs to 13 residues. The CDR3 DNA reads as TGTGCCAGCAGTACCGAGAGACTAGAGCCACAGTTCTTC. Protein sequence: CASSTERLEPQFF.

This chain uses TRBV5-1 with TRBJ2-6; a weak D match, TRBD1 (5 bases). The germline gives CDR1 SGHRS, CDR2 YFSETQ. Deletions cut 0 bases from V and 1 base from J, with 14 bases between. The CDR3 spans 18 residues. The CDR3 loop is CASSLAVRQGSGANVLTF. The CDR3 DNA follows: TGCGCCAGCAGCTTGGCCGTTCGGCAGGGTTCTGGGGCCAACGTCCTGACTTTC.

The rearrangement uses TRBV28 and TRBJ2-1; 7 positions match TRBD2. Germline V lookup: CDR1 MDHEN, CDR2 SYDVKM. The junction had 11 bases not matched to a gene; V was cut back by 3 bases and J by 9 bases. The CDR3 is 15 residues long. This CDR3 is CASSFLAGEEGEQFF. Written as DNA, the CDR3 is TGTGCCAGCAGTTTTCTTGCGGGAGAGGAGGGTGAGCAGTTCTTC.

The V call is TRBV18, the J call TRBJ2-7; TRBD1 matches at 8 bases. V was pared by 3 bases and J by 6 bases, with 4 bases of the junction left unmatched. This CDR3 is 13 amino acids long. CDR1 is KGHSH and CDR2 is LQKENI in the germline V gene. The CDR3 sequence is CASSPDRVSEQYF. The CDR3 DNA is TGTGCCAGCTCACCGGACAGGGTAAGCGAGCAGTACTTC.

This CDR3 is CAIRPTTGDNSPLHF. CDR3 nucleotide sequence: TGTGCCATCAGACCCACGACAGGGGATAATTCACCCCTCCACTTT. The chain combines TRBV10-3 with TRBJ1-6; TRBD1 matches at 8 bases. The ends lost 6 bases at V and 5 bases at J; junction bases unmatched: 6. CDR1 ENHRY and CDR2 SYGVKD come from the germline V gene. The CDR3 spans 15 residues.

The chain combines TRBV19 with TRBJ1-5; 7 nucleotides agree with TRBD1. The CDR3 is 16 residues long. V lost 6 bases and J lost 4; bases outside the gene matches: 12. Germline V gives CDR1 LNHDA, CDR2 SQIVND (reference sequence). The CDR3, as DNA: TGTGCCAGTAGAGTTACAGGGGCCCGCCGGAATCAGCCCCAGCATTTT. This gives the protein CASRVTGARRNQPQHF.

The rearrangement links TRBV9 to TRBJ1-2, with D perhaps TRBD1 (5 bases). V dropped 2 bases and J dropped 7 bases, with 12 bases sitting between them. Germline CDR1 and CDR2: SGDLS and YYNGEE. The CDR3 has 13 residues. CDR3 nucleotides: TGTGCCAGCAGCGTGACAGTGGATCGTGGCTACACCTTC. This codes for CASSVTVDRGYTF.

The V gene is TRBV18, the J gene TRBJ1-4; no firm D call. CDR1 and CDR2 (germline): KGHSH, LQKENI. The V gene lost 0 bases and the J gene lost 7 bases, with 9 bases spanning the gap. There are 14 residues in the CDR3. The CDR3 spells CASSPPESFEKLFF. The CDR3 region has the DNA TGTGCCAGCTCACCACCAGAGTCGTTTGAAAAACTGTTTTTT.